This record concerns one TCR beta chain sequence. The antigen remains unidentified. Time point specified: roughly 13 months of natalizumab therapy. Every listed patient previously received interferon beta; all PML patients were women. This sample was taken from a study of multiple sclerosis patients with progressive multifocal leukoencephalopathy. Study results and limitations: It is unclear whether the findings reflect JC virus infection or general immunocompromise.

The CDR3 length is 15 residues. Trimming took off 0 bases at V and 7 bases at J, with 16 bases between the two ends. CDR1 is MGHRA, CDR2 YSYEKL, per germline. The survey-level immunoSEQ assay was used. The method was immunoSEQ multiplex PCR; TCRdb's version includes in-frame clones alone and lacks a portion of them. The data contain some 27,000 clones, about 90% of them singletons. The input for sequencing was PBMCs, taken from a patient treated with natalizumab. This sequence originates from a human donor with multiple sclerosis. The chain is built from TRBV4-1 and TRBJ2-7, with D possibly TRBD1 on 6 matching bases. CDR3 DNA: TGCGCCAGCAGCCAAGATTCCGGGTCTACAGGGGAGCAGTACTTC. Amino acid sequence: CASSQDSGSTGEQYF.